This TCR beta chain was sequenced in a study of cytomegalovirus exposure and HLA in healthy donors (TCRdb year 2017). Regarding the research as a whole: In an earlier analysis of under 750 of the donors, 250 to 350 Gb of sequence data and 117 million unique TCR beta sequences from approximately 180 million T cells were reported. An early release that covered 640 HLA-typed donors contained approximately 300 gigabases of sequencing data and about 93 million unique TCR sequences. Of the 300 to 500 genotyped donors, approximately 80% were placed in the genetic ancestry cluster associated with self-reported Caucasian donors. The study aimed to test whether cataloging public T cell receptors could reveal signatures of past pathogen exposure. The T cell repertoires of 666 subjects were profiled by immunosequencing and related to cytomegalovirus serostatus. Besides the first cohort of roughly 640 subjects, a separate validation cohort made up of 95 to 150 different subjects was used. To predict cytomegalovirus infection status, the study combined high-throughput TCR immunosequencing, statistical association of individual TCRs with disease status, and machine learning. In a later analysis, previously published TCR beta repertoires from 550 to 750 donors were re-analyzed and high-resolution HLA genotyping was added so that TCR occurrence patterns could be studied. Rather than drawing on any new phenotypic data, the later analysis identified candidate immune exposures from TCR beta sequences and the way those sequences occurred across donors. An earlier analysis of approximately 580 of the donors used high-throughput TCR beta sequencing to judge whether each TCR beta V gene segment behaved as functional or pseudogenic. Alongside the repertoire data, information on donor age, sex, ethnicity and CMV serostatus was compiled. Genome-wide SNP genotypes for about 60% of the 666 donors were used in a later genetic analysis, which treated that subset as a discovery cohort. All discovery cohort repertoires had been generated on a single sequencing platform. HLA typing covered class I and class II loci at four-digit resolution. Typing coverage varied by locus: about 620-630 donors for A, B, C, DRB1 and DQB1; approximately 560 for DQA1; about 570 for DPA1; approximately 490 for DPB1. Because of strong linkage in the cohort, roughly five DR-DQ haplotypes were treated as single units for association and clustering. On average, around 240,000 unique TCR beta nucleotide sequences were sequenced per donor among about 400 genotyped donors of the cohort, with about 19% of those sequences being non-productive. What the work shows at the level of the full study, not this receptor alone: It was suggested by the authors that the approach could potentially be generalized to other disease states and immunological phenotypes. Most TCR sequences were observed very rarely across donors, whereas some public TCRs were present in many individuals. In a later genetic analysis, a missense DCLRE1C variant was associated with V-gene and J-gene trimming of TCR beta chains, and the association was replicated in an independent cohort. At a false discovery rate of 0.05, a later analysis linked 15,000 to 20,000 TCR beta sequences to specific HLA alleles. Because the 87-base-pair reads could not distinguish some IMGT-functional V segments, including TRBV6-2 and TRBV6-3, those segments were excluded. When HLA alleles, especially DR and DQ, strongly co-occurred, attributing TCR associations to individual alleles was difficult. A total of fewer than 200 TCR beta chains were listed by the study as associated with cytomegalovirus. In an earlier analysis of some 540 of the donors, most TCR beta V segments appeared in productive rearrangements about 90% or about 30% of the time, broadly matching IMGT annotations. In a later genetic analysis, fewer N-insertions in productive TCRs were reported among donors in an Asian-associated ancestry cluster than the approximately 710-donor mean. Immune exposure information for the cohort was limited to CMV serostatus. A later analysis reported that several top co-occurrence clusters appeared linked to parvovirus B19, influenza, CMV and Epstein-Barr virus. A later analysis found that most CMV-associated TCR beta chains appeared HLA-restricted, with HLA associations seemingly driven largely by CMV exposure. In a later analysis, HLA-associated TCR beta chains were found to be more clonally expanded and to have lower generation probabilities than equally common non-associated chains. A further reported finding was that TCR beta sequences accurately predicted the HLA-A and HLA-B alleles for most subjects in the first cohort. Cytomegalovirus status was reported to be diagnosed by the classifier with high specificity and sensitivity in both the original and validation cohorts. The cohort was sequenced for TCR beta chains only, and without alpha or paired-chain data the features that could be detected were limited. Correlated functional status among segregating V segments might reflect linkage disequilibrium, but an unknown experimental factor could not be ruled out. According to a later analysis, TCR association rates differed among HLA loci, with DRB1 alleles showing the most associated TCRs and HLA-C alleles showing the fewest. Because some donors lacked HLA typing at each locus, the association tests relied only on the typed subset. Roughly uniform sequencing depth across donors was assumed in presence/absence analyses, although this assumption may not hold. Because counts were too low, 15 to 20 rarely observed V segments, including chromosome 9 orphons, were excluded from the earlier analysis of about 500 of the donors. The sequencing pipeline was judged likely to have produced a cluster of highly shared sequence variants as a technical artifact. A few of the identified cytomegalovirus-associated TCR beta chains were confirmed in vitro to be specific for cytomegalovirus antigens.

Of note for this clone: The clone's antigen remains unknown.

The library relied on the immunoSEQ multiplex PCR assay. For the multiplex PCR, a mixture combining 60 forward primers for TCR Vbeta segments and 13 reverse primers for TCR Jbeta segments was used. Amplification of the CDR3 region of rearranged TCR beta genes was performed with a multiplex PCR assay on genomic DNA. The Illumina HiSeq System was used to sequence the amplified TCR beta libraries as 87-base-pair reads. As for how the authors treated the data: In a later analysis, tens of millions of unique TCR beta chains were counted across the 500 to 850 repertoires, and roughly 10 million of these chains were shared by at least two donors. Raw reads were error-corrected and collapsed into unique sequences by a nearest-neighbor algorithm in which closely related sequences were merged to remove PCR and sequencing errors. CDR3 sequences were aligned to IMGT reference sequences to assign V, D and J gene segments. For a sequence to be retained, a match of at least six nucleotides to both a V gene segment and a J gene segment was required. Rearrangements were called productive when the CDR3 lacked stop codons and stayed in frame with V and J; all others were non-productive. Following IMGT convention, CDR3 was defined as the stretch from the second conserved V-encoded cysteine to the conserved J-encoded phenylalanine. The earlier analysis of 500 to 750 of the donors excluded any sequence lacking an unambiguous match to a single V gene segment. In an earlier analysis of a few hundred of the donors, a V segment was called functional when productive rearrangements were above 56.7%, and segregating when the standard deviation between donors exceeded 5%. A statistical classification framework was built to diagnose cytomegalovirus status from the catalog of TCR beta chain sequences. A later analysis assigned V and J genes by comparing TCR nucleotide sequences with IMGT/GENE-DB human TR gene sequences. A later analysis assigned CDR3 sequences and most-parsimonious VDJ recombination scenarios with the TCRdist pipeline. In a later analysis, each TCR beta chain was defined by its CDR3 amino acid sequence together with its V-gene family, and reads without a unique V-gene family were excluded. As a way to deal with suspected cross-contamination and a sequencing artifact, a later analysis dropped 500 to 700 nucleotide sequences that were highly shared and had low generation probability. A later analysis calculated a clonal expansion index for each public chain from normalized within-repertoire ranks of inferred template counts. Generation probabilities in a later analysis came from a VDJ recombination model fitted to out-of-frame rearrangements, and those results were checked against IGoR. In a later analysis, TCR-TCR, TCR-HLA and TCR-CMV co-occurrence was scored with hypergeometric tests, and a repertoire-size bias correction was applied to TCR pairs. A later analysis estimated false discovery rates by permuting HLA or CMV assignments 20 times. In a later analysis, co-occurring TCRs were grouped using DBSCAN, with TCRdist sequence similarity added in when clustering inside HLA-allele-positive subsets. Repertoires with fewer than 30,000 or more than 120,000 public chains were left out of co-occurrence clustering, as were roughly five repertoires with anomalous nucleotide sharing. Entries here come from immuneACCESS through TCRdb and include only in-frame sequences with V and J called. Some clones fail to appear in such tables; in the studies checked, an unresolved V gene covers under half of the shortfall, and the cause of the remainder is unknown. That table furnishes V, J and clone size, whereas the DNA furnished D and trimming. This sample's clone table shows roughly 80,000 clones. Of the sample, 0.58% is held by the ten largest clones.

The cohort was made up of 500 to 850 healthy bone marrow donors. At the time of sampling, every cohort member was nominally healthy, though immune exposures that went unrecorded were likely present. The donor tested CMV seronegative and was one of the 352 seronegative cohort members. Every donor gave a peripheral blood sample, and the peripheral blood mononuclear cells from that sample were used for TCR beta sequencing. Genomic DNA extraction from the blood cell samples was performed with the Qiagen DNeasy Blood Extraction Kit. The CDR3 goes from the cysteine to the phenylalanine over 14 residues. The sequence is cut down to CDR3 DNA, 42 bases in frame from base 1. Based on the germline V gene (reference sequence), the CDR1 and CDR2 sequences are SGHNT and YYREEE. The germline ends are 9 bases apart after V is trimmed by 1 base and J by 2 bases.

The clonotype originates from a man in his fifties or sixties in good health and CMV-seronegative. Input material: PBMCs. Rearrangement joined TRBV5-4 to TRBJ2-5; the D gene cannot be resolved reliably. The DNA sequence is given as TGTGCCAGCAGCTTGTATACGCGTCAAGAGACCCAGTACTTC. Its amino acids are CASSLYTRQETQYF.